The source of this TCR beta chain is a study of blood T cell repertoires in COVID-19. The V gene's germline CDR1 is LGHDT and CDR2 YNNKEL (reference sequence). V gave up 1 base and J gave up 7 bases, with 13 bases separating them. There are 14 residues in the CDR3. The protocol was immunoSEQ multiplex PCR, while the TCRdb copy is restricted to in-frame clones and leaves out a portion. Of some 400,000 clones in the sample, roughly 86% were seen once. Participants came from 20 to 25 US areas, aged roughly 18 to 89 years. Recovery meant two consecutive negative NP/OP PCR tests, professional clearance, or resolved symptoms.

Sample: PBMCs or T cells enriched from blood (not recorded which). The chain links TRBV3-1 (or the pseudogene TRBV3-2) to TRBJ1-1; D may be TRBD1 (6 bases). The receptor was derived from a woman aged 30 to 39 who had recovered from COVID-19. In nucleotides, the CDR3 is TGTGCCAGCAGCCAAGTGAGGGGGGGCGTTGAAGCTTTCTTT. Translating it yields CASSQVRGGVEAFF.